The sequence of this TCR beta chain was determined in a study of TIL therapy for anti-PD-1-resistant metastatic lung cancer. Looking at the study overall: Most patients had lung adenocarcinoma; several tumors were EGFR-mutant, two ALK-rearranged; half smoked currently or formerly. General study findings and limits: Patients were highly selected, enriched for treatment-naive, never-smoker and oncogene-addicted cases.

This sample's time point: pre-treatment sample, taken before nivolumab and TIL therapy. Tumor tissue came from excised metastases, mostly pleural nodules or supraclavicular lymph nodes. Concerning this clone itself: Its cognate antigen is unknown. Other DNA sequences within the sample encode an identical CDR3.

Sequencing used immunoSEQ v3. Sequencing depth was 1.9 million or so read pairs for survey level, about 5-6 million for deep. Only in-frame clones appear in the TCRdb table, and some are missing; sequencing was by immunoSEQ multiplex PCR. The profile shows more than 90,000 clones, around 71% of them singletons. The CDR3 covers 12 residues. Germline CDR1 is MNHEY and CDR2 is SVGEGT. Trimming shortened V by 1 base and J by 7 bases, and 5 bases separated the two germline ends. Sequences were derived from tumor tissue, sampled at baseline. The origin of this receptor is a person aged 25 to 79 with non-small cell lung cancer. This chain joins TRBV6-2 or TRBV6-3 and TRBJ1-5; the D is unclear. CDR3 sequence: CASSYLLQPQHF. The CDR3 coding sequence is TGTGCCAGCAGTTACTTGCTGCAGCCCCAGCATTTT.